This TCR beta chain came from a study of cytomegalovirus exposure and HLA in healthy donors. General study points: Among TCR beta chains, those listed as cytomegalovirus-associated numbered some 170.

Germline trimming cut 6 bases from V and 1 base from J; bases unmatched to any gene: 6. Per the germline V gene, CDR1 is MNHEY and CDR2 is SMNVEV (reference sequence). The CDR3 consists of 14 residues. As regards this clone: Its antigen is unknown.

In the PCR, 60 Vbeta and 13 Jbeta primers were used. Method: immunoSEQ multiplex PCR; TCRdb's copy keeps in-frame clones and lacks some. The sample lists approximately 190,000 clones, roughly four fifths occurring once. The TCR sequence derives from a woman between 18 and 29 years old in good health and CMV-seronegative. The chain links TRBV27 to TRBJ2-7; 7 positions agree with TRBD1. The specimen was PBMCs. The CDR3 nucleotides are TGTGCCAGCAGACGGGACAGTATTTCCTACGAGCAGTACTTC. As protein: CASRRDSISYEQYF.